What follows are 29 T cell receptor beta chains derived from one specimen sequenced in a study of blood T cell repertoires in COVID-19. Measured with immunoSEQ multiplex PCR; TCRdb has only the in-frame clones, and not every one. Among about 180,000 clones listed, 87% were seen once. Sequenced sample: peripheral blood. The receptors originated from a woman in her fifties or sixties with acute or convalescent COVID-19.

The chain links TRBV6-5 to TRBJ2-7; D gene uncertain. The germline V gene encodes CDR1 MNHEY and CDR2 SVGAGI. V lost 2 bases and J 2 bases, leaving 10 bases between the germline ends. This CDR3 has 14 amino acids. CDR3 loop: CASSYAQVPYEQYF. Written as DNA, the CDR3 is TGTGCCAGCAGTTACGCGCAGGTCCCCTACGAGCAGTACTTC.

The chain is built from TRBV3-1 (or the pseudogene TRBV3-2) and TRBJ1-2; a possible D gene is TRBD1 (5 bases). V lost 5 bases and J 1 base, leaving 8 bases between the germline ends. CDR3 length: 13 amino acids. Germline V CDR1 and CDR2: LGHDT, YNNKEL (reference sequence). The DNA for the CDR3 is TGTGCCAGCAGCGTACAGGTTAACTATGGCTACACCTTC. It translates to CASSVQVNYGYTF.

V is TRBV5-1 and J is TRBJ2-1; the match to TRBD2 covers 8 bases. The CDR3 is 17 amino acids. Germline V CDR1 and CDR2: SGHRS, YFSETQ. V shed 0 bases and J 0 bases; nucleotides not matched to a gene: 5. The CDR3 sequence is CASSLARREASYNEQFF. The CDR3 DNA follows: TGCGCCAGCAGCTTGGCCCGGCGGGAGGCCTCCTACAATGAGCAGTTCTTC.

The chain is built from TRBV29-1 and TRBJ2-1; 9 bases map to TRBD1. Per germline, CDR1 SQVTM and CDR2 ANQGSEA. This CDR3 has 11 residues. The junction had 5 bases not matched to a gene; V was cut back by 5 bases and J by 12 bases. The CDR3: CSVLKDRGQFF. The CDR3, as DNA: TGCAGCGTTTTGAAGGACAGGGGGCAGTTCTTC.

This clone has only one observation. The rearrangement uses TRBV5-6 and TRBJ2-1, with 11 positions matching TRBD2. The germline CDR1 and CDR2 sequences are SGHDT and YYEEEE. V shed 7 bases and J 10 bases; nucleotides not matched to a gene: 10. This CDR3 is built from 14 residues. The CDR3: CASGYSGRDREQFF. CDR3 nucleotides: TGTGCCAGCGGATATAGCGGGAGGGACCGAGAGCAGTTCTTC.

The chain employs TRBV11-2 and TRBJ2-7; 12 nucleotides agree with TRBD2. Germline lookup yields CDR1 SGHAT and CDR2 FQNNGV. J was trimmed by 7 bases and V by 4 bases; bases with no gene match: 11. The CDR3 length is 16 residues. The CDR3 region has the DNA TGTGCCAGCAGCTCCCGGACTAGCGGGACACCTACAGAGCAGTACTTC. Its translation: CASSSRTSGTPTEQYF.

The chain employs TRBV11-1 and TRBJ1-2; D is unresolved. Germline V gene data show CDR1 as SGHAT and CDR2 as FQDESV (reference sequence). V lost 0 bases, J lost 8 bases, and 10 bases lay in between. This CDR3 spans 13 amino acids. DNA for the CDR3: TGTGCCAGCAGCTTAGCTACGGGTCGAGGCTACACCTTC. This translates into CASSLATGRGYTF.

The DNA of the CDR3 is TGTGCCAGCAGCGCAAGGCGGACAGTCCTCTATGGCTACACCTTC. Residues: CASSARRTVLYGYTF. The gene calls are TRBV7-2 and TRBJ1-2; D may be TRBD1 (6 bases). The CDR3 runs 15 residues. Germline loops: CDR1 SGHTA, CDR2 FQGNSA. V was clipped by 5 bases and J by 4 bases, with 17 bases between them.

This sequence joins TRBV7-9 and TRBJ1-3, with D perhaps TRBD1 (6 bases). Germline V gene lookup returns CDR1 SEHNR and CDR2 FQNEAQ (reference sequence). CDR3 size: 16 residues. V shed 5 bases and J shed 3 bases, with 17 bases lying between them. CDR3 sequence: CASSPLGQGSGNTIYF. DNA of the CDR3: TGTGCCAGCAGCCCCTTGGGGCAGGGGAGTGGAAACACCATATATTTT.

The CDR3 sequence is CASSASSGSHEQFF. CDR3 bases: TGCGCCAGCAGCGCTTCTAGCGGGAGCCATGAGCAGTTCTTC. This chain joins TRBV5-1 and TRBJ2-1, with 10 bases aligning to TRBD2. Germline CDR1 reads SGHRS; CDR2 reads YFSETQ. The CDR3 spans 14 residues. J was trimmed by 8 bases and V by 4 bases; bases with no gene match: 6.

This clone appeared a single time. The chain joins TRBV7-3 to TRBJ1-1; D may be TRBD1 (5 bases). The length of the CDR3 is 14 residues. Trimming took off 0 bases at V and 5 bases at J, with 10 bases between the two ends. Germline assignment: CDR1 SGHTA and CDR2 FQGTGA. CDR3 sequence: CASSLTSGDTEAFF. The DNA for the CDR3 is TGTGCCAGCAGCTTAACGTCGGGGGATACTGAAGCTTTCTTT.

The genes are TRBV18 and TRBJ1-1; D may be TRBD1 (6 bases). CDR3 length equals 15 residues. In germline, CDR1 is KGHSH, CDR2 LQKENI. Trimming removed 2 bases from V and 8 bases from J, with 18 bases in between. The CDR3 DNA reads TGTGCCAGCTCACCAATTTACCCACTACAGGGAGAAGCTTTCTTT. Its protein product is CASSPIYPLQGEAFF.

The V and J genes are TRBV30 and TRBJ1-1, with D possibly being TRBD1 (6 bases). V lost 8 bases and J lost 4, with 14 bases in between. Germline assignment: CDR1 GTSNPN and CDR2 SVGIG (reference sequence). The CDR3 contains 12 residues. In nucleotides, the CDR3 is TGTGCCCAGGGGCAGACAGGCACTGAAGCTTTCTTT. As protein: CAQGQTGTEAFF.

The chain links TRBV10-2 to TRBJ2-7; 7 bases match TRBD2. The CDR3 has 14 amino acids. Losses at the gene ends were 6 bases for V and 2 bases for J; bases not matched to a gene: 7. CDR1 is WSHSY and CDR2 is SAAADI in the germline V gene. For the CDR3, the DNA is TGCGCCAGCAGCCCGGGACTAACGACCTACGAGCAGTACTTC. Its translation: CASSPGLTTYEQYF.

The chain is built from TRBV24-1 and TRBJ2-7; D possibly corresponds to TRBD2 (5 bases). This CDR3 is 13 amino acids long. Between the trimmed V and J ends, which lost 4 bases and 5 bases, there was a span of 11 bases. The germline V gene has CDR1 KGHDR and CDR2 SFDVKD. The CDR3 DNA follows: TGTGCCACCAGTGACCCAAATAGCGACGAGCAGTACTTC. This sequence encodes CATSDPNSDEQYF.

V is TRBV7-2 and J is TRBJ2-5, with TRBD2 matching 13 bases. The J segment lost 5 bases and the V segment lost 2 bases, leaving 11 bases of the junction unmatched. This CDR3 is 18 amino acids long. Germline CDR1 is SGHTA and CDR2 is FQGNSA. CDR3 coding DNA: TGTGCCAGCAGCTTAAATACACTAGCGGGAGGGCCGAGGGAGACCCAGTACTTC. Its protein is CASSLNTLAGGPRETQYF.

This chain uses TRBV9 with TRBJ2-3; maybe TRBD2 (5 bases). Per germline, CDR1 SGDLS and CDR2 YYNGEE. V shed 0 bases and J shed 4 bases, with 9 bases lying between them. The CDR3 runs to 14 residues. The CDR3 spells CASSVVASSDTQYF. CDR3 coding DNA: TGTGCCAGCAGCGTAGTGGCTAGCTCAGATACGCAGTATTTT.

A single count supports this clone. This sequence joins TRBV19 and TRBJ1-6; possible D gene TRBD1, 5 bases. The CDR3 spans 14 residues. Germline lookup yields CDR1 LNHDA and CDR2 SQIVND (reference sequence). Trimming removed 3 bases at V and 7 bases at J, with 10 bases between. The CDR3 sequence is CASSIQGQNSPLHF. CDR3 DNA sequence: TGTGCCAGTAGTATTCAGGGTCAGAATTCACCCCTCCACTTT.

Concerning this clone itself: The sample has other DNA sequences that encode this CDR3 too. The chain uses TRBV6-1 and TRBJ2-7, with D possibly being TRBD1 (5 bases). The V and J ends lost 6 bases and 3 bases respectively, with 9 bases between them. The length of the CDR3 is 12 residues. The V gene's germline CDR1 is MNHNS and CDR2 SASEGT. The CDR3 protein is CASSSQGYEQYF. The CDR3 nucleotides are TGTGCCAGCAGCTCCCAGGGCTACGAGCAGTACTTC.

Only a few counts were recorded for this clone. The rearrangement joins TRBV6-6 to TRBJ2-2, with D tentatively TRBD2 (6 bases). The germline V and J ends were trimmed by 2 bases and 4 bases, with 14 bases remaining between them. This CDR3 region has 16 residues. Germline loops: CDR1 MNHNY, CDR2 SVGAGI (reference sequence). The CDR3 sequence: CASSYPIGGSTGELFF. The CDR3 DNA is TGTGCCAGCAGTTACCCAATCGGAGGGAGCACCGGGGAGCTGTTTTTT.

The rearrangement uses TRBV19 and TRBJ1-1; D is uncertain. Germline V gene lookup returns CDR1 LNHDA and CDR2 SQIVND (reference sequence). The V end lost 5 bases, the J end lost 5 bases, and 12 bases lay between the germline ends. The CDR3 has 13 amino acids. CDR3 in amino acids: CASSEGSGTEAFF. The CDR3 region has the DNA TGTGCCAGTAGTGAGGGCTCGGGGACTGAAGCTTTCTTT.

The CDR3 DNA reads TGTGCCAGCAGCGTAGACAGTGAGCAGTTCTTC. Its translation is CASSVDSEQFF. This chain links TRBV9 with TRBJ2-1; D is undetermined. The germline V gene has CDR1 SGDLS and CDR2 YYNGEE. Trimming stripped 0 bases from V and 9 bases from J, with 4 bases between. The CDR3 has 11 residues. The entire variable domain, with the rest obtained from reference TRBV9 and TRBJ2-1, is as follows: DSGVTQTPKHLITATGQRVTLRCSPRSGDLSVYWYQQSLDQGLQFLIQYYNGEERAKGNILERFSAQQFPDLHSELNLSSLELGDSALYFCASSVDSEQFFGPGTRLTVL.

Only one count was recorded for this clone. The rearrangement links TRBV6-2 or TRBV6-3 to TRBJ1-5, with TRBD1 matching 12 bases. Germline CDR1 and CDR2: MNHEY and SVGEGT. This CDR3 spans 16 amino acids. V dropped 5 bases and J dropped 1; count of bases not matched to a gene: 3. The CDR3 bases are TGTGCCAGCAGTGGGGGACAGGGGGCGAGCAATCAGCCCCAGCATTTT. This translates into CASSGGQGASNQPQHF.

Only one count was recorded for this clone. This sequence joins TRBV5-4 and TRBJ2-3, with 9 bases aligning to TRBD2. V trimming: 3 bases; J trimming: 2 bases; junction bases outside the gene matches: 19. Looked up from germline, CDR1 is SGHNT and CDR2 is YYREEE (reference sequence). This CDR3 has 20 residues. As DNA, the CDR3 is TGTGCCAGCAGCTATTTTTCTTCGGACAAGACTAGCGGTGACACAGATACGCAGTATTTT. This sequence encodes CASSYFSSDKTSGDTDTQYF. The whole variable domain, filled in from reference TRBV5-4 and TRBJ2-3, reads ETGVTQSPTHLIKTRGQQVTLRCSSQSGHNTVSWYQQALGQGPQFIFQYYREEENGRGNFPPRFSGLQFPNYSSELNVNALELDDSALYLCASSYFSSDKTSGDTDTQYFGPGTRLTVL.

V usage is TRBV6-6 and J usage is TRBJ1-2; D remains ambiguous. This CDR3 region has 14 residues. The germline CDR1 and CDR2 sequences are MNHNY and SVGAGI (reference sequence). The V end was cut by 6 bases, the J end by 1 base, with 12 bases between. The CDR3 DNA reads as TGTGCCAGCAGCCCGCGGTTTGGTAACTATGGCTACACCTTC. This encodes CASSPRFGNYGYTF.

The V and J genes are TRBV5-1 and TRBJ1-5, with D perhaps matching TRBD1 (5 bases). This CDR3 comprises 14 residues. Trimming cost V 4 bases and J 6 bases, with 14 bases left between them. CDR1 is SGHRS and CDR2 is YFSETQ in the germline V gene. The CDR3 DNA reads TGCGCCAGCAGCGCGGGCCCCGGGGGTCAGCCCCAGCATTTT. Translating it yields CASSAGPGGQPQHF.

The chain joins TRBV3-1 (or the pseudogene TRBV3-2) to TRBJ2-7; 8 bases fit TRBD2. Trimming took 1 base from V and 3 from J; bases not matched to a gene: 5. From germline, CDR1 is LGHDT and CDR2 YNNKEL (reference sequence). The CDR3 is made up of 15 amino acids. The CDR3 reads CASSQALAGGYEQYF. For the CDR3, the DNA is TGTGCCAGCAGCCAAGCCCTGGCGGGAGGCTACGAGCAGTACTTC.

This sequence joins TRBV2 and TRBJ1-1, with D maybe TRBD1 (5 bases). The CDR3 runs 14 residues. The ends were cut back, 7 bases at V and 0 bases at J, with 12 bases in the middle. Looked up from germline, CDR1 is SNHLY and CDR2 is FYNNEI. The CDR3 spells CASTATELNTEAFF. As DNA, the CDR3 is TGTGCCAGCACCGCGACAGAGTTGAACACTGAAGCTTTCTTT.

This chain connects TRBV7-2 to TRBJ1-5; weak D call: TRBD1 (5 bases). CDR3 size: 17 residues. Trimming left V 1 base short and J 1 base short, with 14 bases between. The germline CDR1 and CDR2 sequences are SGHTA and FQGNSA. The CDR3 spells CASSLGQGGASNQPQHF. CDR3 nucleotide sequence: TGTGCCAGCAGCTTAGGTCAAGGAGGGGCGAGCAATCAGCCCCAGCATTTT.